Each of the 16 T cell receptor beta chains below was sequenced from the same sample in a study of T cell responses to AZD1222 COVID-19 vaccine. Profiled with immunoSEQ multiplex PCR; TCRdb holds only in-frame clones, not every one. Here the sample spans approximately 100,000 clones, 88% being singletons. Sequencing was performed on peripheral blood, taken on day 0 of MenACWY control vaccination. Receptor source: an adult in good health.

This chain connects TRBV11-2 to TRBJ2-7; 11 bases are a match to TRBD2. The ends lost 0 bases at V and 4 bases at J; junction bases unmatched: 5. The CDR3 sequence is 16 residues long. Germline assignment: CDR1 SGHAT and CDR2 FQNNGV. The CDR3 DNA is TGTGCCAGCAGCTTAGATCTAGCGGGAGGTGGGTACGAGCAGTACTTC. Its protein is CASSLDLAGGGYEQYF.

This chain connects TRBV7-2 to TRBJ1-6; D remains unclear. Germline V gives CDR1 SGHTA, CDR2 FQGNSA. V lost 1 base, J lost 13 bases, and 14 bases lay in between. The CDR3 totals 14 residues. The CDR3 DNA sequence: TGTGCCAGCAGCTTAGGATCGCCCCGTATGCCCCTCCACTTT. Its translation is CASSLGSPRMPLHF.

V and J are TRBV7-9 and TRBJ2-2, with 7 nucleotides matching TRBD2. With V trimmed by 2 bases and J by 5 bases, 8 bases remained unmatched. There are 16 residues in the CDR3. CDR1 SEHNR and CDR2 FQNEAQ come from the germline V gene (reference sequence). The CDR3 here is CASSLMGGVETGELFF. The CDR3 coding sequence is TGTGCCAGCAGCTTAATGGGAGGGGTCGAGACCGGGGAGCTGTTTTTT.

The V and J genes are TRBV9 and TRBJ2-3; maybe TRBD2 (6 bases). Trimming took off 3 bases at V and 1 base at J, with 18 bases between the two ends. The germline CDR1 and CDR2 sequences are SGDLS and YYNGEE. The CDR3 is 17 amino acids. CDR3 residues: CASSAQTRGGGTDTQYF. The CDR3 DNA reads as TGTGCCAGCAGCGCCCAGACCCGCGGCGGGGGCACAGATACGCAGTATTTT.

V is TRBV12-3 or TRBV12-4 and J is TRBJ2-7; 8 bases agree with TRBD1. This CDR3 contains 12 residues. V was pared by 6 bases and J by 6 bases, with 4 bases of the junction left unmatched. The CDR3, as DNA: TGTGCCAGCAGGGGGACAGGAGCCGAGCAGTACTTC. It yields the protein CASRGTGAEQYF.

This chain joins TRBV6-2 or TRBV6-3 and TRBJ2-1; D unclear. This CDR3 has 17 residues. V lost 7 bases and J 7 bases, leaving 26 bases between the germline ends. The germline gives CDR1 MNHEY, CDR2 SVGEGT. The CDR3 region has the DNA TGTGCCAGCACCCCGCAGCCAAAACAGCGCTTGAGGAATGAGCAGTTCTTC. This codes for CASTPQPKQRLRNEQFF.

The chain has TRBV4-2 and TRBJ2-5; a possible D gene is TRBD2 (7 bases). V dropped 3 bases and J dropped 5 bases, with 19 bases sitting between them. The CDR3 sequence is 16 residues long. CDR1 and CDR2 (germline): LGHNA, YNFKEQ. The CDR3 DNA is TGTGCCAGCAGCCAGGAGGACAGCGGGATACGGGAGACCCAGTACTTC. The encoded protein is CASSQEDSGIRETQYF.

This clone appeared once. The chain recombines TRBV9 with TRBJ2-3; 12 bases are shared with TRBD2. After removal of 2 bases from V and 2 bases from J, the junction contained 12 bases not matched to a gene. This CDR3 spans 19 amino acids. Germline V gene sequence: CDR1 SGDLS, CDR2 YYNGEE. The CDR3 DNA is TGTGCCAGCAGCGTTGGTCTAGCGGGAGGGGGTTTGAACACAGATACGCAGTATTTT. Translating it yields CASSVGLAGGGLNTDTQYF. The complete variable domain, with remaining parts taken from reference TRBV9 and TRBJ2-3, reads DSGVTQTPKHLITATGQRVTLRCSPRSGDLSVYWYQQSLDQGLQFLIQYYNGEERAKGNILERFSAQQFPDLHSELNLSSLELGDSALYFCASSVGLAGGGLNTDTQYFGPGTRLTVL.

The gene calls are TRBV9 and TRBJ1-1; D gene ambiguous. This CDR3 contains 13 residues. V was pared by 0 bases and J by 9 bases, with 12 bases between. Germline V gives CDR1 SGDLS, CDR2 YYNGEE. CDR3 DNA sequence: TGTGCCAGCAGCGTAGAGGGTGATAGGAAAGCTTTCTTT. This gives the protein CASSVEGDRKAFF.

V gene TRBV19 combines with J gene TRBJ1-2, with unresolved D. V was trimmed by 6 bases and J by 4 bases, leaving 12 bases between them. Germline CDR1 is LNHDA and CDR2 is SQIVND (reference sequence). The CDR3 runs 13 residues. As DNA, the CDR3 is TGTGCCAGTAGAGGAGATAGGCTCTATGGCTACACCTTC. Its protein product is CASRGDRLYGYTF.

About this clone: Germline is not matched at one junction end, which may reflect a read error. The chain couples TRBV28 to TRBJ2-7; D unclear. This CDR3 comprises 15 residues. The germline CDR1 and CDR2 sequences are MDHEN and SYDVKM. In DNA form, the CDR3 reads TGTGTCAGCAGTCCAATGAGCAGGCCCTCCTACGAGCAGTACTTC. Residues: CVSSPMSRPSYEQYF.

CDR3 DNA: TGTGCCAGCAGTTACTCAGTCGGGACAGGGCGAGAGACCCAGTACTTC. Its translation: CASSYSVGTGRETQYF. The chain has TRBV6-2 or TRBV6-3 and TRBJ2-5; 9 bases map to TRBD1. The CDR3 is 16 amino acids. Germline-derived CDR1 and CDR2 are MNHEY and SVGEGT. V gave up 0 bases and J gave up 4 bases; unmatched junction bases: 6.

This chain links TRBV24-1 with TRBJ2-1, with 13 nucleotides matching TRBD2. This CDR3 region has 15 residues. V dropped 7 bases and J dropped 8; count of bases not matched to a gene: 7. The germline V gene has CDR1 KGHDR and CDR2 SFDVKD. The CDR3 DNA sequence: TGTGCCACCAGGGGGACTAGCGGGATTCTGGATGAGCAGTTCTTC. Encoded protein: CATRGTSGILDEQFF.

The gene calls are TRBV7-2 and TRBJ2-7; 7 nucleotides align to TRBD1. Germline CDR1 SGHTA, CDR2 FQGNSA. This CDR3 region has 14 residues. V lost 5 bases, J lost 5 bases, and 9 bases stayed unmatched. CDR3 nucleotide sequence: TGTGCCAGCAGCCCCGGGACAGTCTCGGACGAGCAGTACTTC. Encoded protein: CASSPGTVSDEQYF.

The chain links TRBV6-1 to TRBJ2-7; D is unclear. V was shortened by 10 bases and J by 2 bases, with 9 bases between the two germline ends. The CDR3 is 11 residues long. Germline lookup yields CDR1 MNHNS and CDR2 SASEGT. The CDR3 reads CATTFTYEQYF. DNA of the CDR3: TGTGCCACGACGTTTACCTACGAGCAGTACTTC.

This chain joins TRBV7-2 and TRBJ1-5; possibly TRBD1 for D (5 bases). The CDR3 consists of 16 residues. The germline V gene has CDR1 SGHTA and CDR2 FQGNSA. Between the trimmed V and J ends, which lost 3 bases and 4 bases, there was a span of 16 bases. The CDR3 reads CASSLGGTQQNQPQHF. The CDR3 coding sequence is TGTGCCAGCAGCTTGGGGGGAACACAACAAAATCAGCCCCAGCATTTT.